The 22 T cell receptor beta chains reported below all come from one sample, sequenced in a study of circulating CD8 cells and anti-PD-1 response in melanoma. The QIAseq Immune Repertoire TCR panel built the libraries from 15 ng of total RNA. TCRdb re-analysed the reads in MiXCR, keeping a single row per CDR3 protein. The data show 540 or so distinct CDR3 sequences, about a tenth seen once. Live CD3+CD8+TCRalphabeta+ cells were sorted into four subsets by PD-1 and/or TIGIT. Material: CD8+ T cells from PBMCs, obtained at baseline or after one month of anti-PD-1 therapy (not recorded which). These receptors were taken from a human donor with melanoma.

On this clonotype itself: One junction end does not reproduce the germline sequence, and a read error may be involved. The chain uses TRBV28 and TRBJ2-7; D call uncertain. The CDR3 is 16 residues long. The germline CDR1 and CDR2 sequences are MDHEN and SYDVKM. DNA for the CDR3: TGTGCCAGCAGTTCACCCCCTGTTGAGCACCCCTACAAGCAGTACTTC. It translates to CASSSPPVEHPYKQYF.

This clonotype is classed as large. This rearrangement joins TRBV7-2 to TRBJ1-1; D may be TRBD1 (5 bases). Trimming cost V 4 bases and J 7 bases, with 28 bases left between them. Germline V gene lookup returns CDR1 SGHTA and CDR2 FQGNSA. The CDR3 is made up of 18 amino acids. CDR3 nucleotides: TGTGCCAGCAGCTCACGCTCCGGGACGCTATTCTTGTCCGATGAAGCTTTCTTT. It is translated as CASSSRSGTLFLSDEAFF. The full variable domain, in which reference TRBV7-2 and TRBJ1-1 provide the parts outside the CDR3, is GAGVSQSPSNKVTEKGKDVELRCDPISGHTALYWYRQSLGQGLEFLIYFQGNSAPDKSGLPSDRFSAERTGGSVSTLTIQRTQQEDSAVYLCASSSRSGTLFLSDEAFFGQGTRLTVV.

The gene calls are TRBV19 and TRBJ1-1; weak D call: TRBD1 (5 bases). Trimming took off 6 bases at V and 4 bases at J, with 15 bases between the two ends. Germline CDR1 reads LNHDA; CDR2 reads SQIVND (reference sequence). The length of the CDR3 is 14 residues. CDR3 sequence: CASSHGAGGTEAFF. Here the CDR3 DNA reads TGTGCCAGTAGCCACGGGGCGGGGGGCACTGAAGCTTTCTTT.

In its sample, this clonotype is medium-sized (0.01 to 0.1%). V is TRBV7-3 and J is TRBJ2-1, with TRBD2 as a possible D gene (5 bases). Germline-derived CDR1 and CDR2 are SGHTA and FQGTGA. V lost 2 bases, J lost 0 bases, and 8 bases lay in between. The CDR3 length is 15 residues. CDR3 region: CASSLEGSSYNEQFF. CDR3 DNA: TGTGCCAGCAGCTTAGAGGGCAGCTCCTACAATGAGCAGTTCTTC.

By share, this clonotype ranks as medium-sized (0.01 to 0.1%). The junction and the germline gene differ at one end; a read error may be behind it. The J gene is TRBJ2-3, the V gene TRBV14; D may be TRBD1 (6 bases). Germline CDR1 reads SGHDN; CDR2 reads FVKESK. This CDR3 has 15 residues. CDR3 in amino acids: CASSRDRLSTDTQFF. In nucleotides, the CDR3 is TGTGCCAGCAGCCGAGACAGGCTTAGCACAGATACGCAGTTTTTT.

By its share, this clonotype is large (0.1 to 1%). The gene calls are TRBV19 and TRBJ2-1, with a possible D match to TRBD1 (6 bases). The CDR3 spans 15 residues. With 1 base removed from V and 3 bases from J, the gap between germline ends came to 10 bases. Germline CDR1 is LNHDA and CDR2 is SQIVND (reference sequence). The CDR3 sequence: CASSIGDTYYNEQFF. In DNA form, the CDR3 reads TGTGCCAGTAGTATAGGGGACACATACTACAATGAGCAGTTCTTC. Based on the CDR3 plus reference TRBV19 and TRBJ2-1, the full variable domain is DGGITQSPKYLFRKEGQNVTLSCEQNLNHDAMYWYRQDPGQGLRLIYYSQIVNDFQKGDIAEGYSVSREKKESFPLTVTSAQKNPTAFYLCASSIGDTYYNEQFFGPGTRLTVL.

This clonotype is judged large. The chain joins TRBV3-1 to TRBJ2-3; D is possibly TRBD1 or TRBD2 (5 bases each). The length of the CDR3 is 16 residues. Germline CDR1 reads LGHDT; CDR2 reads YNNKEL (reference sequence). V was shortened by 0 bases and J by 3 bases, with 13 bases between the two germline ends. The CDR3 reads CASSQDLTGRTDTQYF. The CDR3 DNA sequence: TGTGCCAGCAGCCAAGATTTGACGGGGCGGACAGATACGCAGTATTTT.

This clonotype qualifies as medium-sized. The V and J genes are TRBV11-2 and TRBJ2-5; D remains unclear. CDR3 length equals 13 residues. V was shortened by 4 bases and J by 2 bases, with 8 bases between the two germline ends. The germline V gene encodes CDR1 SGHAT and CDR2 FQNNGV. CDR3 sequence reads: CASSYWQQETQYF. DNA of the CDR3: TGTGCCAGCAGCTATTGGCAGCAAGAGACCCAGTACTTC.

In this sample, this clonotype is medium-sized. The chain couples TRBV19 to TRBJ2-7, with D maybe TRBD2 (6 bases). In germline, CDR1 is LNHDA, CDR2 SQIVND (reference sequence). CDR3 length: 13 residues. V was clipped by 6 bases and J by 1 base, with 10 bases between them. The CDR3 loop is CASSPGSSYEQYF. The CDR3 bases are TGTGCCAGTAGCCCCGGGAGTTCCTACGAGCAGTACTTC.

Relative to its sample, this clonotype is large (0.1 to 1%). The rearrangement joins TRBV28 to TRBJ1-5, with D tentatively TRBD1 (5 bases). The V end lost 5 bases, the J end lost 0 bases, and 11 bases lay between the germline ends. The germline gives CDR1 MDHEN, CDR2 SYDVKM. CDR3 length equals 15 residues. The CDR3 loop is CASSPGPNSNQPQHF. For the CDR3, the DNA is TGTGCCAGCAGTCCGGGACCTAATAGCAATCAGCCCCAGCATTTT.

The count of this clonotype is one. Given a much more abundant clone one base away, this may be a read error. Written as DNA, the CDR3 is TGTGCCAGTAGCCACGGACAGGGCTCCTACAGTGAGCAGTTCTTC. Its protein product is CASSHGQGSYSEQFF. The gene calls are TRBV19 and TRBJ2-1, with TRBD1 matching over 8 bases. The CDR3 length is 15 residues. Germline V lookup: CDR1 LNHDA, CDR2 SQIVND (reference sequence).

This clonotype is judged medium-sized. The CDR3 DNA reads TGTGCCAGCAGCTTAGCCAGGGAGTACGAGCAGTACTTC. Its translation: CASSLAREYEQYF. The rearrangement uses TRBV13 and TRBJ2-7, with D perhaps matching TRBD1 or TRBD2 (5 bases each). The CDR3 extends over 13 amino acids. The germline gives CDR1 PRHDT, CDR2 FYEKMQ (reference sequence). Deletions cut 1 base from V and 4 bases from J, with 8 bases between.

In its sample, this clonotype ranks as medium-sized. J is TRBJ1-1 and V is TRBV28; no definite D call. Trimming stripped 6 bases from V and 6 bases from J, with 14 bases between. The CDR3 runs to 13 residues. Germline V gene data show CDR1 as MDHEN and CDR2 as SYDVKM. Here the CDR3 DNA reads TGTGCCAGCAGACCTAGGGCAAGCGCTGAAGCTTTCTTT. Its protein is CASRPRASAEAFF.

The chain uses TRBV19 and TRBJ2-1, with TRBD2 matching over 7 bases. This CDR3 comprises 16 residues. From germline, CDR1 is LNHDA and CDR2 SQIVND (reference sequence). The V segment lost 7 bases and the J segment 12 bases; nucleotides outside the gene matches: 21. The CDR3 spells CASTDTGTTVGLVQFF. The CDR3 coding sequence is TGTGCCAGTACTGATACCGGGACTACGGTGGGCCTTGTGCAGTTCTTC.

This clonotype is classed as large (0.1 to 1%). The chain is built from TRBV24-1 and TRBJ2-3; D is possibly TRBD1 (7 bases). The CDR3 covers 15 residues. CDR1 is KGHDR and CDR2 is SFDVKD in the germline V gene. Trimming took off 2 bases at V and 3 bases at J, with 11 bases between the two ends. This chain's CDR3 is CATSDWDSGTDTQYF. CDR3 coding DNA: TGTGCCACCAGTGATTGGGACAGCGGGACAGATACGCAGTATTTT.

This clonotype is classed as medium-sized. The V call is TRBV28, the J call TRBJ2-7, with unresolved D. CDR1 MDHEN and CDR2 SYDVKM come from the germline V gene. CDR3 length: 12 amino acids. Trimming took off 4 bases at V and 4 bases at J, with 8 bases between the two ends. The CDR3 loop reads CASSYRAYEQYF. The CDR3 coding sequence is TGTGCCAGCAGTTACAGAGCATACGAGCAGTACTTC.

By frequency in the sample, this clonotype is medium-sized (0.01 to 0.1%). The chain combines TRBV24-1 with TRBJ2-1, with a possible D match to TRBD2 (5 bases). Looked up from germline, CDR1 is KGHDR and CDR2 is SFDVKD. The CDR3 has 12 amino acids. Between the trimmed V and J ends, which lost 6 bases and 14 bases, there was a span of 16 bases. The CDR3 loop is CATSPLGGPKFF. In nucleotides, the CDR3 is TGTGCCACCAGTCCTTTAGGCGGGCCGAAGTTCTTC.

This clonotype rates as large. V is TRBV28 and J is TRBJ2-7; TRBD1 might be the D (6 bases). V dropped 3 bases and J dropped 1 base, with 19 bases sitting between them. CDR1 is MDHEN, CDR2 SYDVKM, per germline. This CDR3 contains 17 residues. The CDR3 here is CASSFDTGPQRSYEQYF. CDR3 coding DNA: TGTGCCAGCAGTTTTGATACAGGGCCTCAACGATCCTACGAGCAGTACTTC.

This clonotype was detected only a few times. Relative to the germline gene, one junction end is altered; a read error may explain this. This chain joins TRBV28 and TRBJ1-1; the match to TRBD1 covers 9 bases. Germline CDR1 and CDR2: MDHEN and SYDVKM. This CDR3 comprises 15 residues. CDR3 in amino acids: CASGFTDRGDTEAFF. The CDR3 DNA reads as TGTGCCAGCGGTTTTACGGACAGGGGCGACACTGAAGCTTTCTTT.

V is TRBV19 and J is TRBJ2-7, with 11 bases lining up with TRBD2. The CDR3 extends over 16 amino acids. V shed 6 bases, J shed 2 bases, and the junction held 9 bases outside the gene matches. Germline V gene sequence: CDR1 LNHDA, CDR2 SQIVND (reference sequence). The CDR3 DNA follows: TGTGCCAGTAGCTTCGGTCGACTAGCGGGAACCTACGAGCAGTACTTC. Its protein is CASSFGRLAGTYEQYF.

This clonotype counts as large (0.1 to 1%). The chain carries TRBV14 and TRBJ1-1; weak D call: TRBD1 (6 bases). Trimming removed 3 bases from V and 5 bases from J, with 13 bases in between. Germline V lookup: CDR1 SGHDN, CDR2 FVKESK. The CDR3 consists of 14 residues. The CDR3 here is CASSHVGGLTEAFF. Here the CDR3 DNA reads TGTGCCAGCAGCCATGTAGGGGGGCTTACTGAAGCTTTCTTT.

Judged by abundance, this clonotype is medium-sized. The chain is built from TRBV29-1 and TRBJ2-3; D is uncertain. The CDR3 is 14 amino acids. The V and J ends lost 4 bases and 4 bases respectively, with 15 bases between them. Germline CDR1 and CDR2: SQVTM and ANQGSEA. DNA for the CDR3: TGCAGCGTTGTTTGGGGAACGGATCCAGATACGCAGTATTTT. It is translated as CSVVWGTDPDTQYF.